Sequencing of this TCR beta chain was carried out in a study of blood T cells in healthy people across ages. Donors were systemically healthy Caucasian individuals from Russia aged roughly 6 to 95 years. As regards this clonotype: Antigen: not known.

Per germline, CDR1 DFQATT and CDR2 SNEGSKA (reference sequence). Trimming cost V 2 bases and J 13 bases; bases outside gene matches: 13. The length of the CDR3 is 14 residues. PCR was performed a second time for roughly 7 to 11 cycles using a sample-barcoded 5' primer and a J-beta primer mix. Each CDR3 protein gets one entry after TCRdb re-called the 5' RACE reads with MiXCR. The sample gives 1.5 million or so distinct CDR3 sequences, 40% to 50% of which show up once; roughly 8.2% is in the top ten. Regarding the study as a whole: Estimated diversity, derived from one million T cells, was regarded as an underestimate.

V usage is TRBV20-1 and J usage is TRBJ2-1; 8 bases align to TRBD1. This sequence originates from a young woman in good health. The sequenced material came from blood. CDR3 DNA: TGCAGTGCTAGAACAGGGGGAGCTGGAGAGACCCAGTTCTTC. Its translation: CSARTGGAGETQFF.